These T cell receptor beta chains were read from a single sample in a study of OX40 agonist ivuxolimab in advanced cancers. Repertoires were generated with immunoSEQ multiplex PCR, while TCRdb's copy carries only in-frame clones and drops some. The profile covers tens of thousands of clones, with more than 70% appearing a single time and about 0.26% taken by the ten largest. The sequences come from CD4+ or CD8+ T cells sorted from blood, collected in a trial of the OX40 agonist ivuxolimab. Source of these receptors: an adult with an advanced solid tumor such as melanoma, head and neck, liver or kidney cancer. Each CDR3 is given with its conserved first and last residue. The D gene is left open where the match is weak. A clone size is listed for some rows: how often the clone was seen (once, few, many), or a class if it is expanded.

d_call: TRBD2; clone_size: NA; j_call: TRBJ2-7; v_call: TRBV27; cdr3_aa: CASSSLLAGDVYEQYF; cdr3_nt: TGTGCCAGCAGTTCTCTACTAGCGGGAGATGTCTACGAGCAGTACTTC
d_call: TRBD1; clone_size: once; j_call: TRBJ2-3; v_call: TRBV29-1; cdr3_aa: CSVETGLLDTQYF; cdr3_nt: TGCAGCGTTGAGACAGGGTTATTAGATACGCAGTATTTT
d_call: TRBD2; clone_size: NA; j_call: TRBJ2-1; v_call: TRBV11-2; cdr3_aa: CASSQTTSGIRNEQFF; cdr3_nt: TGTGCCAGCAGCCAGACGACTAGCGGGATTAGAAATGAGCAGTTCTTC
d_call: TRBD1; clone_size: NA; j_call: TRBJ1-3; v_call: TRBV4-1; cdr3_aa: CASSQSPLDRERNTIYF; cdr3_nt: TGCGCCAGCAGCCAGAGCCCGCTGGACAGGGAAAGAAACACCATATATTTT
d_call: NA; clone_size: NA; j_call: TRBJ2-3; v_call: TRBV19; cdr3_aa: CASSRQAGTDTQYF; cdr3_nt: TGTGCCAGTAGCCGACAGGCTGGCACAGATACGCAGTATTTT
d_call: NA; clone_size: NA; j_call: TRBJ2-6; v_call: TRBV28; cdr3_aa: CASSLGYSGANVLTF; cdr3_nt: TGTGCCAGCAGTTTAGGGTACTCTGGGGCCAACGTCCTGACTTTC
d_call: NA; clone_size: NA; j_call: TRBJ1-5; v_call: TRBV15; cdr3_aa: CATSRGSYSNQPQHF; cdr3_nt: TGTGCCACCAGCAGAGGGAGTTATAGCAATCAGCCCCAGCATTTT
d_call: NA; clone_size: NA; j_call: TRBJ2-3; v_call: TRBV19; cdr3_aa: CASSIGYLRQAGTDTQYF; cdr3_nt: TGTGCCAGTAGTATCGGGTATCTCAGACAAGCAGGCACAGATACGCAGTATTTT
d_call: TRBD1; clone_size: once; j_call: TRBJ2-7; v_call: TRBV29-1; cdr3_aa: CSVTGAYEQYF; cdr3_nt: TGCAGCGTGACAGGGGCCTACGAGCAGTACTTC
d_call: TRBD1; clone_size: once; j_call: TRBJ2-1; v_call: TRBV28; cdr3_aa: CASRSTGGSYNEQFF; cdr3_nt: TGTGCCAGCAGATCGACAGGGGGATCCTACAATGAGCAGTTCTTC
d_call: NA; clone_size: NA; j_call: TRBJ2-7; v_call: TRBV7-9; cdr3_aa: CASSWSTDEQYF; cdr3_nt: TGTGCCAGCAGCTGGTCTACGGACGAGCAGTACTTC
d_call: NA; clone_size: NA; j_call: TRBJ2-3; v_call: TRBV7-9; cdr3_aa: CASSLSSGTLTDTQYF; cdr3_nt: TGTGCCAGCAGCTTATCATCCGGGACTCTCACAGATACGCAGTATTTT
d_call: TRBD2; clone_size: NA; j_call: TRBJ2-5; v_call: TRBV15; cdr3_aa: CATSRAVGGRVILETQYF; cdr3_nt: TGTGCCACCAGCAGAGCGGTGGGCGGGAGGGTAATTTTGGAGACCCAGTACTTC
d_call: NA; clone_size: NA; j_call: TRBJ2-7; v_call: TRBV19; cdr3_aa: CASRKGQRSGEQYF; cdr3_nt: TGTGCCAGTAGGAAAGGACAGAGGTCGGGGGAGCAGTACTTC
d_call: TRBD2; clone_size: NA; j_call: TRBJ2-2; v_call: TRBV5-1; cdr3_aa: CASSPAGGTGELFF; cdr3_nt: TGCGCCAGCAGCCCCGCGGGGGGAACCGGGGAGCTGTTTTTT
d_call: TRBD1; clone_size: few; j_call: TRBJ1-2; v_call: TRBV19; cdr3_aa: CASSKRTGVINYGYTF; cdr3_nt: TGTGCCAGTAGTAAAAGGACAGGGGTAATTAACTATGGCTACACCTTC
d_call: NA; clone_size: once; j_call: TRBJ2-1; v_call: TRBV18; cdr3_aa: CASSPGLATYNEQFF; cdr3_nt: TGTGCCAGCTCACCAGGCCTAGCAACCTACAATGAGCAGTTCTTC
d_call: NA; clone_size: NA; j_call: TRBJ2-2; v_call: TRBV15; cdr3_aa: CATSRGTGVGTGELFF; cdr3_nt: TGTGCCACCAGCAGAGGAACTGGGGTAGGCACCGGGGAGCTGTTTTTT
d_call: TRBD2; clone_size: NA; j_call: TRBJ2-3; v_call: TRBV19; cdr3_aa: CASRTSGSGNTQYF; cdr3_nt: TGTGCCAGTAGGACTAGCGGGAGCGGAAATACGCAGTATTTT
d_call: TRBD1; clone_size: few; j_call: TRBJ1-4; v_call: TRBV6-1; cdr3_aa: CASSEMTGGGEKLFF; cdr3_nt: TGTGCCAGCAGTGAGATGACAGGGGGTGGAGAAAAACTGTTTTTT
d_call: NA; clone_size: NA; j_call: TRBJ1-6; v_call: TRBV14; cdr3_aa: CASSVTGWGSPLHF; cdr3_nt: TGTGCCAGCAGCGTAACAGGGTGGGGTTCACCCCTCCACTTT
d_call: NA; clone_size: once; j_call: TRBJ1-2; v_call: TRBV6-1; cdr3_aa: CASSEEYKYGYTF; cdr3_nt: TGTGCCAGCAGTGAAGAGTACAAGTATGGCTACACCTTC
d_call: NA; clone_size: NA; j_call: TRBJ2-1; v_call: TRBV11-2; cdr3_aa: CASSQTSRYNEQFF; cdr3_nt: TGTGCCAGCAGCCAGACCTCTAGATACAATGAGCAGTTCTTC
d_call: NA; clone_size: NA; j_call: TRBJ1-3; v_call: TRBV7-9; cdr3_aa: CASSLAGAGNTIYF; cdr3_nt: TGTGCCAGCAGCTTAGCAGGGGCTGGAAACACCATATATTTT
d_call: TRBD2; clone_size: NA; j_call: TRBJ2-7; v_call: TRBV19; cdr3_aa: CASSSTTSGRPNSYEQYF; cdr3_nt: TGTGCCAGTAGTTCCACGACTAGCGGGAGGCCAAATTCCTACGAGCAGTACTTC
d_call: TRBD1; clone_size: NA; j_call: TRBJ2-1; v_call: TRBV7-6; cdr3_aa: CASSLEGTGVRNEQFF; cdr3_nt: TGTGCCAGCAGCTTGGAGGGGACAGGGGTCCGCAATGAGCAGTTCTTC
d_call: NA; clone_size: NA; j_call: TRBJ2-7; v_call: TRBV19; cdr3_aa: CASTKSGSSYEQYF; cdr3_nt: TGTGCCAGTACAAAGTCAGGGTCTAGCTACGAGCAGTACTTC
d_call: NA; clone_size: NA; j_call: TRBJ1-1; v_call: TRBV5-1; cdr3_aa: CASSLVGATEAFF; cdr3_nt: TGCGCCAGCAGCTTGGTAGGGGCCACTGAAGCTTTCTTT
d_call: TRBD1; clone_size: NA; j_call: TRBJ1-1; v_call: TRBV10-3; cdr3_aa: CAITQGDRTEAFF; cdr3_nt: TGTGCCATCACCCAGGGGGACAGGACTGAAGCTTTCTTT
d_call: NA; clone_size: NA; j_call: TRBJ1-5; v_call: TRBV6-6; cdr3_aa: CASRPVGGGNQPQHF; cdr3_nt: TGTGCCAGCCGCCCGGTGGGGGGCGGGAATCAGCCCCAGCATTTT
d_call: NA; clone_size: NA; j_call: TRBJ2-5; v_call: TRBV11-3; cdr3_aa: CASSLRFVQAQYF; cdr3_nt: TGTGCCAGCAGCTTACGGTTTGTCCAGGCCCAGTACTTC
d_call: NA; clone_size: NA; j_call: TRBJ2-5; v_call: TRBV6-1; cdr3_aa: CASSVREETQYF; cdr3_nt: TGTGCCAGCAGTGTACGGGAAGAGACCCAGTACTTC
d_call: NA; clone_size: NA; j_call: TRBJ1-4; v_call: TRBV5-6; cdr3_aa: CASAGSINEKLFF; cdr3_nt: TGTGCCAGCGCTGGGTCCATTAATGAAAAACTGTTTTTT
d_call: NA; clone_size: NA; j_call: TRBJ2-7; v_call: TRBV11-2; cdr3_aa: CASSLVPIGPSSPYEQYF; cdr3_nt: TGTGCCAGCAGCTTAGTCCCGATAGGTCCATCCTCCCCTTACGAGCAGTACTTC
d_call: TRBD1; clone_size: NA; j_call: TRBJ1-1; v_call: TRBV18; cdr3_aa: CASSPTEGAPDTEAFF; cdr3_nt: TGTGCCAGCTCACCAACGGAGGGGGCGCCGGACACTGAAGCTTTCTTT
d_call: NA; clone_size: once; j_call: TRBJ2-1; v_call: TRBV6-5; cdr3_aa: CASSPDRYPYNEQFF; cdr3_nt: TGTGCCAGCAGTCCGGACCGTTACCCCTACAATGAGCAGTTCTTC
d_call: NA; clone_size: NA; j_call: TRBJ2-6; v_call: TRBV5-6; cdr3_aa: CASSFVSSGANVLTF; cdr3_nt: TGTGCCAGCAGCTTTGTCAGCTCTGGGGCCAACGTCCTGACTTTC
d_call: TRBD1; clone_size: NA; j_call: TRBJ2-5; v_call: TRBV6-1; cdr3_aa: CASSDGQGGRETQYF; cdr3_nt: TGTGCCAGCAGTGATGGACAGGGTGGTAGGGAGACCCAGTACTTC
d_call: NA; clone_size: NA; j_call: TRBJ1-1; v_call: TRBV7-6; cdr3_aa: CASSLALGSEAFF; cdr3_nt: TGTGCCAGCAGCTTAGCGTTGGGATCTGAAGCTTTCTTT
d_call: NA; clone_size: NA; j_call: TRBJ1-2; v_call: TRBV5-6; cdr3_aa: CASSLTQGNYGYTF; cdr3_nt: TGTGCCAGCAGCTTAACACAGGGAAACTATGGCTACACCTTC
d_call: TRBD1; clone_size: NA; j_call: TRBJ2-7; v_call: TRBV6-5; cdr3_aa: CASRSGTGGSYEQYF; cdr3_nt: TGTGCCAGCCGTTCCGGGACAGGGGGGTCCTACGAGCAGTACTTC
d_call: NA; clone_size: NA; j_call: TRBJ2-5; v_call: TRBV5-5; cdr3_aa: CASSLLQLQETQYF; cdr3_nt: TGTGCCAGCAGCTTGCTCCAGTTACAAGAGACCCAGTACTTC
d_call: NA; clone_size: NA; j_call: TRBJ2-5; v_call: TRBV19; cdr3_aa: CASSILEQQETQYF; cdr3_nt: TGTGCCAGTAGTATACTCGAACAGCAAGAGACCCAGTACTTC
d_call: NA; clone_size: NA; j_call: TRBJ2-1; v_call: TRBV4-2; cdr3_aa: CASSQDMRNEQFF; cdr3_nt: TGTGCCAGCAGCCAAGATATGAGGAATGAGCAGTTCTTC
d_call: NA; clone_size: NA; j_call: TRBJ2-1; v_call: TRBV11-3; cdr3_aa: CASSLGPSRDEQFF; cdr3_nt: TGTGCCAGCAGCTTAGGACCATCCAGGGATGAGCAGTTCTTC
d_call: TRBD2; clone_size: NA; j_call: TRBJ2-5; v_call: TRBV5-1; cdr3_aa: CASSWQAGRGETQYF; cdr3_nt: TGCGCCAGCAGCTGGCAAGCGGGAAGGGGAGAGACCCAGTACTTC
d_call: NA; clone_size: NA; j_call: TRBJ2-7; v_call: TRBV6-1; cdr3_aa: CASSESGNHYEQYF; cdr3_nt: TGTGCCAGCAGTGAATCCGGGAACCACTACGAGCAGTACTTC
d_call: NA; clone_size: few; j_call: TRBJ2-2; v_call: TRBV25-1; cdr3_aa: CASSDPRTLNTGELFF; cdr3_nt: TGTGCCAGCAGTGATCCGCGGACTTTGAACACCGGGGAGCTGTTTTTT
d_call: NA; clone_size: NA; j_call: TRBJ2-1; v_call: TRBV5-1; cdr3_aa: CASSLGTSSYNEQFF; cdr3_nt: TGCGCCAGCAGCTTGGGGACGAGCTCCTACAATGAGCAGTTCTTC
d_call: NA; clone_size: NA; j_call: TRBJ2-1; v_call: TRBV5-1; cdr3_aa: CASSLRGSEQFF; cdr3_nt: TGCGCCAGCAGCTTACGGGGGAGCGAGCAGTTCTTC
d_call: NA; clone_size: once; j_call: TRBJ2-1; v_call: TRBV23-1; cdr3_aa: CASSQFSQPKGPYNEQFF; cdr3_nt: TGCGCCAGCAGTCAATTCTCACAGCCTAAAGGGCCCTACAATGAGCAGTTCTTC
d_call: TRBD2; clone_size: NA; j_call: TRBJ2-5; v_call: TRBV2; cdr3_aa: CASSTLAETETQYF; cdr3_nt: TGTGCCAGCAGTACACTAGCGGAGACAGAGACCCAGTACTTC
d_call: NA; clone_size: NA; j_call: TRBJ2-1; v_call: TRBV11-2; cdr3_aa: CASSPSPNVMEQFF; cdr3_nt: TGTGCCAGCAGCCCGAGCCCGAATGTGATGGAGCAGTTCTTC
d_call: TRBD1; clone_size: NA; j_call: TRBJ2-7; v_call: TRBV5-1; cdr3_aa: CASSLGTGGGEQYF; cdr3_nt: TGCGCCAGCAGCTTGGGGACAGGGGGCGGCGAGCAGTACTTC